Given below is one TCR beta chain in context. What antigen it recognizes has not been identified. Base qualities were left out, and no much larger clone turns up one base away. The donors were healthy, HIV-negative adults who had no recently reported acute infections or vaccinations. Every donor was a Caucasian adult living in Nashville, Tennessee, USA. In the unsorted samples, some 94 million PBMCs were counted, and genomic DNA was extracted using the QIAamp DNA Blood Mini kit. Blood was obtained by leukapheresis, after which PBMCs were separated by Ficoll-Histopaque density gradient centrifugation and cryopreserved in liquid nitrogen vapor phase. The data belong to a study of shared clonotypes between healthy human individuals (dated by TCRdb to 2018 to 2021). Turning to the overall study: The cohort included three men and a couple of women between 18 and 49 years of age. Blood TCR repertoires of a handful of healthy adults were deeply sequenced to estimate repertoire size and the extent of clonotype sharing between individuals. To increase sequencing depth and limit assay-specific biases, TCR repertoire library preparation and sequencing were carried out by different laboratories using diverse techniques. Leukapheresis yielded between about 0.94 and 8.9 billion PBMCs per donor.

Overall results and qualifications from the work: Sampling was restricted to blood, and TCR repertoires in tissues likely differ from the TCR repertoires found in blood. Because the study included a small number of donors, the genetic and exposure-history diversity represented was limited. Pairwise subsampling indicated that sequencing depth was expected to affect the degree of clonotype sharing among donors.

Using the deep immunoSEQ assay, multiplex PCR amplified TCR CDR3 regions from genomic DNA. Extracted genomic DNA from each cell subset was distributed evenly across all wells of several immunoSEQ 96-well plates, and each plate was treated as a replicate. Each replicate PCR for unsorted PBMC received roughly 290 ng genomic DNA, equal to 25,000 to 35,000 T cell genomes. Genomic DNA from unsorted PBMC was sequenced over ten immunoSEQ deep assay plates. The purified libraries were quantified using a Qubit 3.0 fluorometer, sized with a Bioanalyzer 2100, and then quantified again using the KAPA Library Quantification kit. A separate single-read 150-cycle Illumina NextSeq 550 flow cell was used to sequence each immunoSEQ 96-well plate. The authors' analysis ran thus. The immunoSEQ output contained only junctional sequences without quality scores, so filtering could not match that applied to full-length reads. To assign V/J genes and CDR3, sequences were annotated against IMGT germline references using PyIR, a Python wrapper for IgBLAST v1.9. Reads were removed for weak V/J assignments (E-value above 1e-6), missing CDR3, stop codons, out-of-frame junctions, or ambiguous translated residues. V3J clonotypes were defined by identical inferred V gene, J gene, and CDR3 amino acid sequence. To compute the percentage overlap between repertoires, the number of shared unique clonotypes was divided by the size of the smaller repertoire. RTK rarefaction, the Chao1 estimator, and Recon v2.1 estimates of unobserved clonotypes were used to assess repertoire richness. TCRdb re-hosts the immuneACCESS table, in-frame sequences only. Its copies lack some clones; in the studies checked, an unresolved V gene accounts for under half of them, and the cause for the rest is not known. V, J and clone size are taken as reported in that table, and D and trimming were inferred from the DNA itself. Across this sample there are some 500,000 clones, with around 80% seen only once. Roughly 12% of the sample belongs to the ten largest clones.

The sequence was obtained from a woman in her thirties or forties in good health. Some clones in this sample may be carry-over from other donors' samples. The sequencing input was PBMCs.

The CDR3 reads CASSFGDNNEQFF. The sequenced DNA is TGCGCCAGCAGCTTCGGGGACAACAATGAGCAGTTCTTC. In this chain, TRBV5-1 is recombined with TRBJ2-1, and perhaps TRBD1 as D gene, on 6 matching bases. CDR1 and CDR2 (SGHRS, YFSETQ) derive from the germline V gene. The CDR3, cysteine through phenylalanine, is 13 amino acids long. CDR3 DNA only is kept here, 39 bases in frame from base 1. V and J lose 2 bases and 5 bases, and a span of 8 bases separates them.